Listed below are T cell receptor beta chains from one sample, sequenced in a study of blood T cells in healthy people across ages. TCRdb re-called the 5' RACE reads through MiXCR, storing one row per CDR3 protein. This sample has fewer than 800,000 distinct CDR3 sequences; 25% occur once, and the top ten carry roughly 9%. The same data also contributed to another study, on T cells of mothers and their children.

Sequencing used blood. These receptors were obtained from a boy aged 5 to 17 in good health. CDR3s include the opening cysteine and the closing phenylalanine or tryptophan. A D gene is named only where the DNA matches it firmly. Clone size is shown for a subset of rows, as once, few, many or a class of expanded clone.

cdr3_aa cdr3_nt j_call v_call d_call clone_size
CASSHSARTFSYEQYF TGTGCCAGCAGTCACTCTGCTCGGACCTTTTCCTACGAGCAGTACTTC TRBJ2-7 TRBV6-5 . few
CASSISGTGPLTF TGTGCCAGTAGTATCTCCGGGACAGGCCCCCTCACCTTC TRBJ1-2 TRBV19 TRBD1 .
CASSLETGTSTYEQYF TGCGCCAGCAGCTTGGAAACCGGGACTAGCACCTACGAGCAGTACTTC TRBJ2-7 TRBV5-1 TRBD2 few
CASSLGVGQSYEQYF TGTGCCAGCAGTCTAGGGGTGGGACAATCCTACGAGCAGTACTTC TRBJ2-7 TRBV7-9 . few
CASSATGDEQFF TGTGCCAGCAGCGCAACAGGGGATGAGCAGTTCTTC TRBJ2-1 TRBV7-6 TRBD1 few
CASSQEDGANEKLFF TGCGCCAGCAGCCAAGAAGACGGAGCAAATGAAAAACTGTTTTTT TRBJ1-4 TRBV4-3 . .
CATSRDRGDYWQPQHF TGTGCCACCAGCAGAGATCGCGGGGATTATTGGCAGCCCCAGCATTTT TRBJ1-5 TRBV15 . .
CASSQGEHRDNEQFF TGTGCCAGCAGCCAAGGGGAGCACAGGGACAATGAGCAGTTCTTC TRBJ2-1 TRBV3-1 . .
CTSSLFTGSYNEQFF TGTACCAGCAGCTTATTCACCGGTTCTTACAATGAGCAGTTCTTC TRBJ2-1 TRBV7-6 . .
CASSPEIAGEETQYF TGTGCCAGCAGCCCAGAAATCGCGGGGGAAGAGACCCAGTACTTC TRBJ2-5 TRBV3-1 TRBD2 few
CASSLSDSSSPLHF TGTGCCAGCAGTTTATCTGACAGTAGTTCACCCCTCCACTTT TRBJ1-6 TRBV27 . few
CASGAGGLSLPFQPQHF TGTGCCAGCGGGGCAGGGGGCCTCTCGCTGCCGTTTCAGCCCCAGCATTTT TRBJ1-5 TRBV6-2/TRBV6-3 TRBD1 few
CASSLASGGLLINEQFF TGCGCCAGCAGCTTGGCTAGCGGGGGCCTCCTCATAAATGAGCAGTTCTTC TRBJ2-1 TRBV5-1 TRBD2 few
CASSLNDRGPDTGELFF TGTGCCAGCAGCCTAAACGACAGGGGGCCGGACACCGGGGAGCTGTTTTTT TRBJ2-2 TRBV7-9 TRBD1 .
CASSLAVSPSYNSPLHF TGTGCCAGCAGCTTAGCGGTCAGTCCCTCCTATAATTCACCCCTCCACTTT TRBJ1-6 TRBV7-8 . .
CASSLDQEGRPQETQYF TGTGCCAGCAGCTTAGATCAGGAGGGGAGGCCACAAGAGACCCAGTACTTC TRBJ2-5 TRBV11-2 . .
CASGLPRTSGAYNEQFF TGTGCTAGTGGTTTGCCCCGGACTAGCGGAGCCTACAATGAGCAGTTCTTC TRBJ2-1 TRBV12-5 TRBD2 .
CSVEATGYRETQYF TGCAGCGTTGAGGCGACAGGGTATCGCGAGACCCAGTACTTC TRBJ2-5 TRBV29-1 TRBD1 .
CSAKPDRGDKNIQYF TGCAGTGCTAAGCCCGACAGGGGGGACAAAAACATTCAGTACTTC TRBJ2-4 TRBV20-1 TRBD1 few
CASSFGQGAGTGELFF TGTGCAAGCAGCTTCGGACAGGGGGCAGGCACCGGGGAGCTGTTTTTT TRBJ2-2 TRBV5-6 TRBD1 few
CASSLLTSEADTQYF TGTGCCAGCAGTTTATTAACTAGCGAAGCAGATACGCAGTATTTT TRBJ2-3 TRBV12-3/TRBV12-4 TRBD2 .
CASSATGGGLTNEKLFF TGCGCCAGCAGCGCGACAGGGGGCGGACTAACTAATGAAAAACTGTTTTTT TRBJ1-4 TRBV4-1 TRBD1 .
CSVEDFGAEYQETQYF TGCAGCGTTGAAGATTTTGGGGCCGAGTACCAAGAGACCCAGTACTTC TRBJ2-5 TRBV29-1 . few
CASSRISTGGTEAFF TGTGCCAGCAGTAGGATCTCAACAGGGGGCACTGAAGCTTTCTTT TRBJ1-1 TRBV12-3/TRBV12-4 TRBD1 .
CASSTGQSGRVQETQYF TGTGCCAGCAGTACCGGACAGAGCGGGAGGGTACAAGAGACCCAGTACTTC TRBJ2-5 TRBV2 TRBD2 few
CASSTAHNQPQHF TGTGCCAGCAGTACGGCCCACAATCAGCCCCAGCATTTT TRBJ1-5 TRBV12-3/TRBV12-4 . .
CATSDFDSQETQYF TGTGCCACCAGTGATTTTGACAGCCAAGAGACCCAGTACTTC TRBJ2-5 TRBV24-1 . .
CSARETGPEREQYF TGCAGTGCTAGAGAGACAGGGCCAGAGCGCGAGCAGTACTTC TRBJ2-7 TRBV20-1 TRBD1 .
CASSLEGATAYEQYF TGTGCCAGCAGCTTAGAAGGGGCAACGGCCTACGAGCAGTACTTC TRBJ2-7 TRBV7-9 . .
CASSTGSGSGVFETQYF TGTGCCAGCAGCACCGGATCGGGCTCAGGGGTTTTTGAGACCCAGTACTTC TRBJ2-5 TRBV9 . .
CASRQGVSGEQYF TGTGCCAGCAGGCAGGGGGTTTCGGGGGAGCAGTACTTC TRBJ2-5 TRBV7-9 . few
CASSLGTASPLHF TGTGCCAGCAGCTTAGGGACAGCTTCACCCCTCCACTTT TRBJ1-6 TRBV7-9 . few
CSVGAGELFF TGCAGCGTTGGGGCCGGGGAGCTGTTTTTT TRBJ2-2 TRBV29-1 . .
CASSQDPGVGTEAFF TGTGCCAGCAGCCAAGATCCGGGGGTAGGTACTGAAGCTTTCTTT TRBJ1-1 TRBV4-2 . .
CASSQDGRQVLSSYEQYF TGCGCCAGCAGCCAAGACGGCCGACAGGTCCTTAGCTCCTACGAGCAGTACTTC TRBJ2-7 TRBV4-1 . few
CASGLPRGAGGPEFTGELFF TGTGCTAGTGGTTTGCCCCGAGGGGCAGGGGGTCCGGAATTCACCGGGGAGCTGTTTTTT TRBJ2-2 TRBV12-5 TRBD1 .
CASSQLGVYEQFF TGCGCCAGCAGCCAGCTCGGGGTATATGAGCAGTTCTTC TRBJ2-1 TRBV4-3 . .